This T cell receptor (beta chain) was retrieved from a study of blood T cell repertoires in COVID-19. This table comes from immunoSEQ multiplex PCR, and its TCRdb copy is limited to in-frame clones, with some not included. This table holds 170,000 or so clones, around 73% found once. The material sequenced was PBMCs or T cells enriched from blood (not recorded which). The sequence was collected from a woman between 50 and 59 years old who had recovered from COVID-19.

The CDR3 DNA sequence: TGCGCCAGCGCCCGACAGGGCCGCACCGGGGAGCTGTTTTTT. Translating it yields CASARQGRTGELFF. The rearrangement uses TRBV10-1 and TRBJ2-2; 7 positions match TRBD1. Germline lookup yields CDR1 WNHNN and CDR2 SYGVQD (reference sequence). CDR3 size: 14 residues. J was trimmed by 4 bases and V by 8 bases; bases with no gene match: 7.